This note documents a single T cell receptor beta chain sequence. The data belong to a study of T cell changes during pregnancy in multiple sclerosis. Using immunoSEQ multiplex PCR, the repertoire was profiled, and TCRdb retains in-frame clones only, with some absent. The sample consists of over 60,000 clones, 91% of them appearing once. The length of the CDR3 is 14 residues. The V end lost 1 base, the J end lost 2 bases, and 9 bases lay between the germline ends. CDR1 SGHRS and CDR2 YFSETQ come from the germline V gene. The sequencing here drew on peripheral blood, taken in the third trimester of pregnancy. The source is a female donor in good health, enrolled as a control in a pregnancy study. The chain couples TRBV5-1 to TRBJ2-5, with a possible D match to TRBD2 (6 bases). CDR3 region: CASSLYGGQETQYF. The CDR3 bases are TGCGCCAGCAGCTTGTACGGGGGACAAGAGACCCAGTACTTC.